Described below is a single TCR beta chain sequence and its context. Antigen unknown. A clone one base away is much larger, so this may be a read error. In building TCR beta libraries, iRepertoire HTBI primers were used together with Arm-PCR of CDR3 regions. Using its own MiXCR run on the multiplex PCR reads, TCRdb lists one record per CDR3 protein. Among about 460,000 distinct CDR3 sequences, under 25% were seen once, and the ten largest hold around 13%. Germline CDR1 is MNHGY and CDR2 is SVAAGI. V was pared by 3 bases and J by 5 bases, with 19 bases between. CDR3 length equals 17 residues. The data derive from a study of regulatory T cells in long-lasting Graves disease. Broader study findings: Results may be inaccurate due to the small sample size.

The time point was: persistent/refractory GD, antithyroid drugs over 5 years with positive TRAb. Following extraction of RNA from PBMCs, that RNA was used to make the TCR library. The chain is built from TRBV6-9 and TRBJ2-2; D possibly uses TRBD1 or TRBD2 (5 bases each). The sample consisted of peripheral blood mononuclear cells (PBMCs), taken when the disease was refractory, from a patient treated with antithyroid drugs. The sequence was collected from a female donor with Graves disease. CDR3 in amino acids: CASSYGGLPAGTGELFF. The CDR3 DNA is TGTGCCAGCAGTTACGGCGGGCTACCGGCAGGGACCGGGGAGCTGTTTTTT.